This TCR beta chain was identified in a study of T cells in women clearing cervical HPV infection. Overall study: Controls' single incident HPV16 infection cleared within 12 months without precancer. Case blood was drawn a median roughly 160 days after lesion detection. Study-level results: Effector/memory and HPV-specific T cells were not isolated, and association timing is unknown.

The repertoire was sequenced with immunoSEQ multiplex PCR; TCRdb's copy has only in-frame clones and lacks some. In all, the sample yields 20,000 to 25,000 clones. With regard to this clone: Its specificity is not known. The sequence runs out 3 residues before the end of the CDR3; the remainder is reconstructed from the germline J gene.

Trimming removed 4 bases at V and 1 base at J, with 13 bases between. This CDR3 comprises 15 residues. Germline V CDR1 and CDR2: PRHDT, FYEKMQ (reference sequence). Prevalent HPV16 infections were excluded; only incident single HPV16 infections included. The sequence derives from a woman aged 18 to 75 with a cervical HPV16 infection that either progressed to CIN3+ or cleared (not recorded which). Input material: blood buffy coat. The gene calls are TRBV13 and TRBJ2-5; tentative D call: TRBD1 (6 bases). The CDR3 spells CASSSDRTTQETQYF. The DNA read from the CDR3 is TGTGCCAGCAGCTCCGACAGGACCACCCAAGAGACC. Looking up the rest from reference TRBV13 and TRBJ2-5 gives the full variable domain: AAGVIQSPRHLIKEKRETATLKCYPIPRHDTVYWYQQGPGQDPQFLISFYEKMQSDKGSIPDRFSAQQFSDYHSELNMSSLELGDSALYFCASSSDRTTQETQYFGPGTRLLVL.